This T cell receptor (beta chain) was recovered during a study of blood T cell repertoires in COVID-19. Data came from immunoSEQ multiplex PCR; TCRdb stores just in-frame clones and leaves some out. The repertoire holds about 270,000 clones, nearly 90% seen once, with 1.9% in the top ten. The CDR3 length is 13 residues. Per the germline V gene, CDR1 is SGHRS and CDR2 is YFSETQ. Trimming removed 5 bases at V and 4 bases at J, with 7 bases between. Those enrolled, adults aged roughly 18 to 90 years, came from about two dozen US areas. This chain uses TRBV5-1 with TRBJ1-6; D is possibly TRBD1 (6 bases). The source is a woman aged 55-70 years who had recovered from COVID-19. The sample comprised PBMCs or T cells enriched from blood (not recorded which). DNA for the CDR3: TGCGCCAGCAGACAGGGTTATAATTCACCCCTCCACTTT. Its protein product is CASRQGYNSPLHF.